This T cell receptor (beta chain) was captured in a study of blood T cell repertoires in COVID-19. As for the study in general: Specimens from acute and convalescent COVID-19 originated in the United States, Italy and Spain.

Generated by immunoSEQ multiplex PCR, the TCRdb table keeps only in-frame clones and is missing some. This repertoire shows roughly 250,000 clones, approximately 90% found once; its top ten account for around 2.2%. The germline CDR1 and CDR2 sequences are MGHRA and YSYEKL. V was clipped by 5 bases and J by 4 bases; unmatched bases: 7. The CDR3 runs to 16 residues. V gene TRBV4-1 combines with J gene TRBJ2-1, with 11 bases matching TRBD2. Sequencing used peripheral blood. This receptor was identified in a woman aged 40 to 49 who had recovered from COVID-19. CDR3 DNA sequence: TGCGCCAGCAGCAAGTTGGGACTAGCGGTTTACAATGAGCAGTTCTTC. It specifies CASSKLGLAVYNEQFF.